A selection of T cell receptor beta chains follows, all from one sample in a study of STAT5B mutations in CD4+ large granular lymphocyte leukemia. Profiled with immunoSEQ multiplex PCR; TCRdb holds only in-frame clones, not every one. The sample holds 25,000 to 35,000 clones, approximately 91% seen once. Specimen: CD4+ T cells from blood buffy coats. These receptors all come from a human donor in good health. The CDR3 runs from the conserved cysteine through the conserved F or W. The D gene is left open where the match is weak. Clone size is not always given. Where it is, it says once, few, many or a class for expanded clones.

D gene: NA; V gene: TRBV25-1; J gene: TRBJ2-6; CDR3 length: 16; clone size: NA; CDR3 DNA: TGTGCCAGCAGTGACACGGTCGCAACTGGGGCCAACGTCCTGACTTTC; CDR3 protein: CASSDTVATGANVLTF
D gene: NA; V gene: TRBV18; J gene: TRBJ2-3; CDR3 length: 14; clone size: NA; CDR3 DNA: TGTGCCAGCTCACCACTGGTCCGAGACGATACGCAGTATTTT; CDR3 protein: CASSPLVRDDTQYF
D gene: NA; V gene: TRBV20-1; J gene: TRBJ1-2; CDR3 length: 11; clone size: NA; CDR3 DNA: TGCAGTGCTGGACAGCTCGGGGGCTACACCTTC; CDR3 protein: CSAGQLGGYTF
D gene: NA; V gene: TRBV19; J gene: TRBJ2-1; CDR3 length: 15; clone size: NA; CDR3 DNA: TGTGCCAGTAGTGCAATCAGGAGCTCCTACAATGAGCAGTTCTTC; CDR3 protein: CASSAIRSSYNEQFF
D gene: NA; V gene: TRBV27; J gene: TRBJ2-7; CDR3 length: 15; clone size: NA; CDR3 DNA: TGTGCCAGCACCCGGCTGCGGGGAGGAGTCGGCGAGCAGTACTTC; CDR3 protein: CASTRLRGGVGEQYF
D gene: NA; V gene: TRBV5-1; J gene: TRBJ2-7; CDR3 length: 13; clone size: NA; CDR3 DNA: TGCGCCAGCAGCTCGATGAGCTCCTACGAGCAGTACTTC; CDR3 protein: CASSSMSSYEQYF
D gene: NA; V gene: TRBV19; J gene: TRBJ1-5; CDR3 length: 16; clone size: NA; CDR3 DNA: TGTGCCAGTAGTATAAACAACAGGGAGAGCAATCAGCCCCAGCATTTT; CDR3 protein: CASSINNRESNQPQHF
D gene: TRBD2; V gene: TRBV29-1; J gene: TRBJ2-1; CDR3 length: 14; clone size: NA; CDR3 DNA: TGCAGCTACGCAGGACTAGCGGAATACAATGAGCAGTTCTTC; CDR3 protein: CSYAGLAEYNEQFF
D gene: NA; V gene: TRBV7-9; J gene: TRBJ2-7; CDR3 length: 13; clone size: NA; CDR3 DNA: TGTGCCAGCAGCTTGGCGGCAGGGATCGAGCAGTACTTC; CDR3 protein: CASSLAAGIEQYF
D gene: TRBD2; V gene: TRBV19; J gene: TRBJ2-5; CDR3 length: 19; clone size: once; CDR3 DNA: TGTGCCAGTAGTCCTCAGAGGTTTAGCGGGAGGGCCGGGTTGGAGACCCAGTACTTC; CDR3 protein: CASSPQRFSGRAGLETQYF
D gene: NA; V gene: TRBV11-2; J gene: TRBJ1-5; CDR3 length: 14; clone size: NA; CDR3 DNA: TGTGCCAGCAGCTTAATGGAAGGGGATCAGCCCCAGCATTTT; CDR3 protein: CASSLMEGDQPQHF
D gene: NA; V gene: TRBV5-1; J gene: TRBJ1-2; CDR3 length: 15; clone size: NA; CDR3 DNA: TGCGCCAGCAGCTTGCAGGGAGATAGCGTCAATGGCTACACCTTC; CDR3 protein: CASSLQGDSVNGYTF
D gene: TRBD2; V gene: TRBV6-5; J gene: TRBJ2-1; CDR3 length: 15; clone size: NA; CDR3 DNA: TGTGCCACCAAACCAACTAGCGGGAGGAACAATGAGCAGTTCTTC; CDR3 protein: CATKPTSGRNNEQFF
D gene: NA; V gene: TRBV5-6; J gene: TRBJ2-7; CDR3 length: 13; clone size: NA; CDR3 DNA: TGTGCCAGCAGCGACACAGGTGGCAACGAGCAGTACTTC; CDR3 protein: CASSDTGGNEQYF
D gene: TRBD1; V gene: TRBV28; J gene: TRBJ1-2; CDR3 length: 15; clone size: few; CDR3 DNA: TGTGCCAGCAGTCTGACAGGGGCGGGTTTTGGTGGCTACACCTTC; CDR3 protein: CASSLTGAGFGGYTF
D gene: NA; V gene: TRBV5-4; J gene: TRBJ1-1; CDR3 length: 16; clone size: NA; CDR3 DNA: TGTGCCAGCAGCGCAAGCCCAGGGTCAGAGAACACTGAAGCTTTCTTT; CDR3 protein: CASSASPGSENTEAFF
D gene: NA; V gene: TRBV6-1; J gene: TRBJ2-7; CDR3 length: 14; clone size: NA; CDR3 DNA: TGTGCCAGCAGTGAAATAAAGGGCCGCGACGAGCAGTACTTC; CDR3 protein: CASSEIKGRDEQYF
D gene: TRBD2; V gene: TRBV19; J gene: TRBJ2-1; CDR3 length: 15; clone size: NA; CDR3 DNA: TGTGCCAGTAGCACACTAGCGGAAGCCTACAATGAGCAGTTCTTC; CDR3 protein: CASSTLAEAYNEQFF
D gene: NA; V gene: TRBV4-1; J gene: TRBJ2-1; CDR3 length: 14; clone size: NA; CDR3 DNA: TGCGCCAGCAAACCAACGCCCTCCTACAATGAGCAGTTCTTC; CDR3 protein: CASKPTPSYNEQFF
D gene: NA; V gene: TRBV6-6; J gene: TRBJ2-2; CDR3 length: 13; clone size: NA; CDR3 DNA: TGTGCCACCCGGGACACGAACACCGGGGAGCTGTTTTTT; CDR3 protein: CATRDTNTGELFF
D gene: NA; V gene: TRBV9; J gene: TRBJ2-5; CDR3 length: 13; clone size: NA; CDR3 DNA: TGTGCCAGCAGCGGAGGGGCGGGAGAGACCCAGTACTTC; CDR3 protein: CASSGGAGETQYF
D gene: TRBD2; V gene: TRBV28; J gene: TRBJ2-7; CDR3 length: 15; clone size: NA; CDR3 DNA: TGTGCCTGTACGGGACTAGCGGGCGTCAACTACGAGCAGTACTTC; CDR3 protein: CACTGLAGVNYEQYF
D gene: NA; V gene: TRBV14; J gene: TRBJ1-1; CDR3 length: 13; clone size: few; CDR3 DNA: TGTGCCAGCAGCTACTCTTTGGACACTGAAGCTTTCTTT; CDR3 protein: CASSYSLDTEAFF
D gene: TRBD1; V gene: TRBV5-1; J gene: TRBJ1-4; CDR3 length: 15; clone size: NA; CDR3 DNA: TGCGCCAGCAGCTTAACAGGGGGCGCCAATGAAAAACTGTTTTTT; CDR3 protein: CASSLTGGANEKLFF
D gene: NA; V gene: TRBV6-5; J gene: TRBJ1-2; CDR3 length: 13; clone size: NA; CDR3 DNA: TGTGCCAGCAAGCAGGGCGGTAACTATGGCTACACCTTC; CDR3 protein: CASKQGGNYGYTF
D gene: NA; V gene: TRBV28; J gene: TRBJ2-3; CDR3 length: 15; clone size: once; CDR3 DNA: TGTGCCAGCATTAGGGGGGGGCGAATCACAGATACGCAGTATTTT; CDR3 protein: CASIRGGRITDTQYF
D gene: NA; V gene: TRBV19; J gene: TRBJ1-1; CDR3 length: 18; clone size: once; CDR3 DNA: TGTGCCAGTAGCCAAACTCTGGGGGGGGCCCTAGTCCACACTGAAGCTTTCTTT; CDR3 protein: CASSQTLGGALVHTEAFF
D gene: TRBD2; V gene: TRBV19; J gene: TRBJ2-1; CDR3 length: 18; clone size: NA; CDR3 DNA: TGTGCCAGTAGTAGGGACAGTCTGGGGACTAGCGGGCACAATGAGCAGTTCTTC; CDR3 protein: CASSRDSLGTSGHNEQFF
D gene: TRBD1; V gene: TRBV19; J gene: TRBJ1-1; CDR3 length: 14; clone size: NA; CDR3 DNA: TGTGCCAGTAGCGCAGGGGGACTAAACACTGAAGCTTTCTTT; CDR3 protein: CASSAGGLNTEAFF
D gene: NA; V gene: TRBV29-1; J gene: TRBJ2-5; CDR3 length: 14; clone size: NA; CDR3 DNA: TGCAGCGTTGGCGGCAGGAATAGACAAGAGACCCAGTACTTC; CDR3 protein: CSVGGRNRQETQYF
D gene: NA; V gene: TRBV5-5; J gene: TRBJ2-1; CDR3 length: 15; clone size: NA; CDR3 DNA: TGTGCCAGCAGCTCCGACGGGACATCCTACAATGAGCAGTTCTTC; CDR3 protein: CASSSDGTSYNEQFF
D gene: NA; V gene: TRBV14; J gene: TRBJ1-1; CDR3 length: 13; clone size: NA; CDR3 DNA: TGTGCCAGCAGTCCTAACATGAACACTGAAGCTTTCTTT; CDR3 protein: CASSPNMNTEAFF
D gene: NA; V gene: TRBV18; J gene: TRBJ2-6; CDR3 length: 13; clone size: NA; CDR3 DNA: TGTGCCAGCTCACCATCGGGGGCCAACGTCCTGACTTTC; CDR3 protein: CASSPSGANVLTF
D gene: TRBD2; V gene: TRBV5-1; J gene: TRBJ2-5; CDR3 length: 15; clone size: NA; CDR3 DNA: TGCGCCAGCAGCCTAGCGGGACACAACCAAGAGACCCAGTACTTC; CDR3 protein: CASSLAGHNQETQYF
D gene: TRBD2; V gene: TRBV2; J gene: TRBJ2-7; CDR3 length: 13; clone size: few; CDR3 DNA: TGTGCCAGCATTGGACGGGAGGGGTACGAGCAGTACTTC; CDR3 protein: CASIGREGYEQYF
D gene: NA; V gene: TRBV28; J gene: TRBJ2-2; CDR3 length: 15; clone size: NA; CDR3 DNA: TGTGCCAGCAGTCTGACAGTTCGGAACACCGGGGAGCTGTTTTTT; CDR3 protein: CASSLTVRNTGELFF
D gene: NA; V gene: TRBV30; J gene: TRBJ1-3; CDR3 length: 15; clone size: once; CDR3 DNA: TGTGCCTGGAAAACAGCGAGAATCCCTGGAAACACCATATATTTT; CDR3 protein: CAWKTARIPGNTIYF
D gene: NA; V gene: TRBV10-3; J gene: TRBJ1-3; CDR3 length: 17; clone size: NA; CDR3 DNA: TGTGCCATCAGGGAAGGGGTCTTTTCTACCTCTGGAAACACCATATATTTT; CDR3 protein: CAIREGVFSTSGNTIYF
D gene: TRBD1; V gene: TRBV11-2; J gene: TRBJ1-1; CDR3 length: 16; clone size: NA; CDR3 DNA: TGTGCCAGCAGCTCCCAGACCGGGACAGGGGGCACTGAAGCTTTCTTT; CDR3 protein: CASSSQTGTGGTEAFF